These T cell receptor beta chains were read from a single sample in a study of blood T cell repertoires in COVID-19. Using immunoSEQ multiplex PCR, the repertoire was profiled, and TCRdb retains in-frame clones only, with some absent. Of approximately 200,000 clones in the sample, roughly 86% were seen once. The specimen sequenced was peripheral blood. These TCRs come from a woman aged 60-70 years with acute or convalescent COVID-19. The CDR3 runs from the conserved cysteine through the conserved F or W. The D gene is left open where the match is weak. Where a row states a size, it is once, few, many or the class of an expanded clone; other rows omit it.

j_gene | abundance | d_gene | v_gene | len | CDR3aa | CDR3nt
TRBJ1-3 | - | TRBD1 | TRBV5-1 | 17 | CASSSTGGSLSGNTIYF | TGCGCCAGCAGCTCGACAGGGGGGAGCCTCTCTGGAAACACCATATATTTT
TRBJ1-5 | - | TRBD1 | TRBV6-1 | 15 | CASSENRGDSQPQHF | TGTGCCAGCAGTGAGAACAGGGGGGACAGTCAGCCCCAGCATTTT
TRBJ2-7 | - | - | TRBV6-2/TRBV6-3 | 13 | CASSYRGPYEQYF | TGTGCCAGCAGTTACAGGGGTCCCTACGAGCAGTACTTC
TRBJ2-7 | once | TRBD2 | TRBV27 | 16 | CASSTRTSGRAHEQYF | TGTGCCAGCAGTACCCGGACTAGCGGGAGGGCCCACGAGCAGTACTTC
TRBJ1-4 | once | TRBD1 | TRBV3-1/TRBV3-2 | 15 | CASSKRQQGNEKLFF | TGTGCCAGCAGCAAGCGACAACAGGGGAACGAAAAACTGTTTTTT
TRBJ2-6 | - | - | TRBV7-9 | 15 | CASSLLPSGANVLTF | TGTGCCAGCAGCTTACTCCCCTCTGGGGCCAACGTCCTGACTTTC
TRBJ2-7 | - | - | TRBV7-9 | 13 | CASSLAVSDEQYF | TGTGCCAGCAGCTTAGCCGTTTCGGACGAGCAGTACTTC
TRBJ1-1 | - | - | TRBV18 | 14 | CASSPGRENTEAFF | TGTGCCAGCTCACCAGGCAGGGAGAACACTGAAGCTTTCTTT
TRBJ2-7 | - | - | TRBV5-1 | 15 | CASSLVGSFSYEQYF | TGCGCCAGCAGCTTGGTGGGCTCTTTCTCCTACGAGCAGTACTTC
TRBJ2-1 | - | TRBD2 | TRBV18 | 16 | CASSPPRGLAGNEQFF | TGTGCCAGCTCACCACCGAGGGGACTAGCTGGAAATGAGCAGTTCTTC
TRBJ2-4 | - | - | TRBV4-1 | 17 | CASSQPLSYRDKNIQYF | TGCGCCAGCAGCCAACCGCTAAGTTATCGGGACAAAAACATTCAGTACTTC
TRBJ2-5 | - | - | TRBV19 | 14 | CASPQTGSGETQYF | TGTGCCAGTCCCCAAACAGGGTCGGGAGAGACCCAGTACTTC
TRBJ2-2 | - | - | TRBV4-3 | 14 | CASSQAQGPLELFF | TGCGCCAGCAGCCAAGCCCAGGGGCCCCTTGAGCTGTTTTTT
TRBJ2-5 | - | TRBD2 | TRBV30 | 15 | CAWMPSGRRSETQYF | TGTGCCTGGATGCCTAGCGGGAGAAGGTCGGAGACCCAGTACTTC
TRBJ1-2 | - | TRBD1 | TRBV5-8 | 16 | CASSTTRTGGIYGYTF | TGTGCCAGCAGCACCACCAGGACAGGGGGGATTTATGGCTACACCTTC
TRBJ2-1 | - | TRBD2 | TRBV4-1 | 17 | CASSQETLAGPRVEQFF | TGCGCCAGCAGCCAAGAGACACTAGCGGGGCCCCGGGTTGAGCAGTTCTTC
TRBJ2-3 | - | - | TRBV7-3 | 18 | CASSLSGGGAVWPDTQYF | TGTGCCAGCAGCCTATCCGGAGGGGGCGCAGTGTGGCCAGATACGCAGTATTTT
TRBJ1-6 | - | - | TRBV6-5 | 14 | CASSYSRADSPLHF | TGTGCCAGCAGTTACTCGAGGGCAGATTCACCCCTCCACTTT
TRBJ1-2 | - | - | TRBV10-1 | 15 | CASSGTRGLAGGYTF | TGCGCCAGCAGTGGGACCAGGGGTCTCGCCGGGGGCTACACCTTC
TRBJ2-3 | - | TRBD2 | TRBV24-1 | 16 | CATSDLGGRSTDTQYF | TGTGCCACCAGTGATCTTGGCGGGAGAAGCACAGATACGCAGTATTTT
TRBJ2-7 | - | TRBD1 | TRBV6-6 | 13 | CASNKLTGYEQYF | TGTGCCAGCAATAAATTGACAGGGTACGAGCAGTACTTC
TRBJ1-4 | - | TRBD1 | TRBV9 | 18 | CASSARQGPTLPNEKLFF | TGTGCCAGCAGCGCGCGACAGGGGCCCACACTGCCTAATGAAAAACTGTTTTTT